This TCR beta chain was found in a study of T cell clonality in common variable immunodeficiency. The study, taken as a whole, reports: Common variable immunodeficiency TCR beta sequences reportedly had fewer deletions and N-nucleotide insertions. Shared TCRbeta clones were fewer between CVID subjects than controls.

Equal genomic DNA amounts from CVID and control samples were sequenced. Some clones are missing from TCRdb's copy, which holds only in-frame ones; the method was immunoSEQ multiplex PCR. The data show thousands of clones, none appearing only once, with approximately 15% held by the ten largest. CVID meant reduced serum IgG, IgA and/or IgM plus specific antibody deficiency. Replacement immunoglobulin had been given to every CVID subject for at least one year. This CDR3 has 13 amino acids. The germline gives CDR1 SGHTA, CDR2 FQGNSA. The V gene end was trimmed by 6 bases and the J gene end by 5 bases; junction bases not matched to a gene: 4. Remarks on this clone: The antigen remains undetermined. The read ends 3 residues before the CDR3 terminus; that terminus is restored from the germline J gene.

Sample: peripheral blood mononuclear cells. The source of this sequence is a human donor with common variable immunodeficiency. This sequence joins TRBV7-2 and TRBJ1-5, with TRBD1 matching over 7 bases. CDR3 bases read: TGTGCCAGCAGGGGAGACAGGGATCAGCCC. Residues: CASRGDRDQP. The whole CDR3 region reads CASRGDRDQPQHF.